The source of this T cell receptor (beta chain) is a study of blood T cell repertoires in COVID-19 (dated by TCRdb to between 2020 and 2021). For context, the study as a whole: Collaborator samples came from the United States, Italy and Spain and covered acute and convalescent phases of COVID-19. The prospective study material was composed of cDNA or gDNA derived from T cells, B-cell-depleted T cells, or PBMCs. The dataset comprised deeply sampled blood TCRbeta repertoires from subjects exposed to, actively infected with, or recovered from COVID-19. The repertoires were made available in a free public database intended to serve as a resource for research on the immune response to SARS-CoV-2. The samples were drawn from two sources: the first 160 participants of the ongoing ImmuneRACE study, and 1,000 to 1,500 subjects contributed by 6 global collaborators. A de-identified subject ID, COVID-19 status, age in years and sex were almost always included in the sample metadata. HLA class I and class II types, where available, came from metadata supplied by the sample provider rather than from assay-based typing. Overall results and qualifications from the work: Clinical and demographic metadata were provided uncurated, with the amount varying by source and participant.

TCRbeta CDR3 regions were amplified from genomic DNA using the immunoSEQ Assay, a bias-controlled multiplex PCR. In the source study's methods: The number of nucleated cells in each sample was estimated from the amplification of reference gene primers within the assay. To quantify the absolute abundance of each unique TCRbeta CDR3 rearrangement, sequence reads were collapsed and filtered. For each sample, productive Simpson clonality was calculated as the square root of Simpson's diversity index across productive rearrangements. Entries here come from immuneACCESS through TCRdb and include only in-frame sequences with V and J called. Some clones fail to appear in such tables; in the studies checked, an unresolved V gene covers under half of the shortfall, and the cause of the remainder is unknown. For V, J and clone size, that table is used; D and trimming come from the DNA. This sample gives roughly 350,000 clones in total; 85% of them show up just once. The ten most abundant clones make up 3% to 4.5% of the sample.

Collaborating institutions collected whole blood in K2EDTA tubes following their own protocols. For TCRbeta analysis, collaborator samples were shipped as frozen whole blood, as isolated PBMCs, or as DNA extracted from either sample type. To note about this clone: Its recognized antigen is unknown. No base quality values were provided; no much bigger clone lies one nucleotide off.

This sequence was found in a woman aged 18-29 years with acute or convalescent COVID-19. Sequencing was performed on peripheral blood.

This receptor carries the CDR3 CASSLSTGTDTQYF. The base sequence is TGTGCCAGCAGCCTGAGCACAGGGACAGATACGCAGTATTTT. Recombination connected TRBV7-2 to TRBJ2-3; TRBD1 is possibly the D segment (6 matching bases). V and J are truncated by 5 bases and 3 bases respectively, leaving an intervening sequence of 12 bases. For CDR1 and CDR2, the germline V gene lists SGHTA and FQGNSA. Taken from cysteine to phenylalanine, the CDR3 has 14 residues. CDR3 DNA only is kept here, 42 bases in frame from base 1.